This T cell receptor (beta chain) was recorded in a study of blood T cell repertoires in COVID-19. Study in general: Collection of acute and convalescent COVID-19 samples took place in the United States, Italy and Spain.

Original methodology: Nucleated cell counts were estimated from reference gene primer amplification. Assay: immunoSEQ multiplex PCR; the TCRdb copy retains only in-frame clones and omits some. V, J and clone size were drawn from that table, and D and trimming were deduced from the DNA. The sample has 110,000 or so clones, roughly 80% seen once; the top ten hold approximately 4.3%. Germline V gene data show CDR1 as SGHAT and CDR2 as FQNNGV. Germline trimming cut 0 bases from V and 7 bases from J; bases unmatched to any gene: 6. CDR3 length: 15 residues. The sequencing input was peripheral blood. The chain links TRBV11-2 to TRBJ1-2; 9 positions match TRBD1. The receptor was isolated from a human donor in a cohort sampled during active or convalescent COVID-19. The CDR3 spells CASSLETGGGFGYTF. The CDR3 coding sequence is TGTGCCAGCAGCTTAGAAACAGGGGGCGGATTTGGCTACACCTTC.